This record concerns one TCR beta chain sequence. Its specificity is unknown. The sample comes from a study of shared clonotypes between healthy human individuals. Whole-study findings and limits: The represented genetic and exposure-history diversity was limited by the small number of donors.

CD45RO-negative cells were positively selected for CCR7, leaving out terminally differentiated effector memory CD45RA+ cells. The material for each subset, its genomic DNA, was split evenly across several immunoSEQ plates. Clones were read by immunoSEQ multiplex PCR, and TCRdb kept only the in-frame ones, dropping some. The data hold around 2.1 million clones, with just over 90% observed a single time. The CDR3 extends over 15 amino acids. The germline gives CDR1 SGHAT, CDR2 FQDESV (reference sequence). Trimming cost V 5 bases and J 5 bases; bases outside gene matches: 6. The sequenced material came from naive CD8+ T cells from PBMCs. V is TRBV11-1 and J is TRBJ2-2; the match to TRBD2 covers 9 bases. This TCR was sampled from a man aged 18 to 35 in good health. Some clones in this sample may be carry-over from other donors' samples. This chain's CDR3 is CASSPGLAGTGELFF. CDR3 coding DNA: TGTGCCAGCAGCCCGGGACTAGCTGGAACCGGGGAGCTGTTTTTT.